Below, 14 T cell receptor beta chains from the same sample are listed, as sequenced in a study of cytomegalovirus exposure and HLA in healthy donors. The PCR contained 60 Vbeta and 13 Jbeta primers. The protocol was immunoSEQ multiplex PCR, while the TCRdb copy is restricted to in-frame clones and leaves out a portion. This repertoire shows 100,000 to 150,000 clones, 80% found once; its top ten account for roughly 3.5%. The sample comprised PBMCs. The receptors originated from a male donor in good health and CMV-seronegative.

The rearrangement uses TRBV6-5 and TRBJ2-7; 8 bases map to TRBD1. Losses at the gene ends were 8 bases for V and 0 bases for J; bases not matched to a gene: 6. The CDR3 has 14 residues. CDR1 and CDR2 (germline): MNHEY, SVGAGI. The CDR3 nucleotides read TGTGCCAGCGGACGGACAGGGAACTCCTACGAGCAGTACTTC. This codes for CASGRTGNSYEQYF.

CDR3 protein: CASSRDQDSSGNTIYF. As DNA, the CDR3 is TGTGCCTCGTCTAGGGACCAGGACAGCTCTGGAAACACCATATATTTT. This chain connects TRBV5-4 to TRBJ1-3; the D gene is possibly TRBD1 (6 bases). With 10 bases removed from V and 0 bases from J, the gap between germline ends came to 20 bases. The germline gives CDR1 SGHNT, CDR2 YYREEE (reference sequence). This CDR3 has 16 amino acids.

The CDR3 here is CASSITGLDANEQFF. CDR3 in DNA: TGTGCCAGTAGTATCACGGGACTAGACGCGAATGAGCAGTTCTTC. The rearrangement links TRBV19 to TRBJ2-1; 8 positions agree with TRBD2. Losses at the gene ends were 3 bases for V and 7 bases for J; bases not matched to a gene: 8. CDR1 is LNHDA, CDR2 SQIVND, per germline (reference sequence). This CDR3 spans 15 amino acids.

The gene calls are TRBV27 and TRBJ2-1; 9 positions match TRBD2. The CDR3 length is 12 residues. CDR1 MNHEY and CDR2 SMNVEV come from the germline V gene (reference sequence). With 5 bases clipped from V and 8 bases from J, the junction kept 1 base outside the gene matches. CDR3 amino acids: CASSIAGDEQFF. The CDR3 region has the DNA TGTGCCAGCAGTATAGCGGGGGATGAGCAGTTCTTC.

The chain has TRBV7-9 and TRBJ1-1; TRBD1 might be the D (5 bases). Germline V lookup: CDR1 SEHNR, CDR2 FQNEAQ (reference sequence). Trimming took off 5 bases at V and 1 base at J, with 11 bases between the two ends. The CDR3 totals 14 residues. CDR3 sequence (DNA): TGTGCCAGCAGCCCCGACAGCCCGAACACTGAAGCTTTCTTT. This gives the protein CASSPDSPNTEAFF.

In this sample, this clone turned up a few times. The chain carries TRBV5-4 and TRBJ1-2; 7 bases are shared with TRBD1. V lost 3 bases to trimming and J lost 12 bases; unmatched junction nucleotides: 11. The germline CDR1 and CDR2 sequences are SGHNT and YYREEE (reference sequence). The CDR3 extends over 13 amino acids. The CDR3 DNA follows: TGTGCCAGCAGCTCCCGGGACAGCGCCGCGAACACCTTC. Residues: CASSSRDSAANTF.

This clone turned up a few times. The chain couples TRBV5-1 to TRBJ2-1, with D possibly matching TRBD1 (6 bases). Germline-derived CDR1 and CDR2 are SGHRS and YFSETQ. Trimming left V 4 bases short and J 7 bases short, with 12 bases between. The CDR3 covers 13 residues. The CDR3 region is CASSQGQPNEQFF. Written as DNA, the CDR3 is TGCGCCAGCAGCCAAGGACAGCCAAATGAGCAGTTCTTC. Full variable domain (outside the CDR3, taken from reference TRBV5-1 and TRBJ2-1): KAGVTQTPRYLIKTRGQQVTLSCSPISGHRSVSWYQQTPGQGLQFLFEYFSETQRNKGNFPGRFSGRQFSNSRSEMNVSTLELGDSALYLCASSQGQPNEQFFGPGTRLTVL.

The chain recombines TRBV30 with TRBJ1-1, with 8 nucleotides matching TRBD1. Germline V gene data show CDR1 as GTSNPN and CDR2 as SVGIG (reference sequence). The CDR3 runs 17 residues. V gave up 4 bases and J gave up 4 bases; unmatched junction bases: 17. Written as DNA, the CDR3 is TGTGCCTGGATCCCTAGACAGGGGATTTCTTCGGGCACTGAAGCTTTCTTT. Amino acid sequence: CAWIPRQGISSGTEAFF.

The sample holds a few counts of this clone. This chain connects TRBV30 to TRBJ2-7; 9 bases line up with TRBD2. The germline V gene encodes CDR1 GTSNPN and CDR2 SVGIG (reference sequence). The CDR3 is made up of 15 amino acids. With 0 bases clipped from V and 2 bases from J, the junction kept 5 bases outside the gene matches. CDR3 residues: CAWSVSSGRTYEQYF. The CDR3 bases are TGTGCCTGGAGTGTATCCAGCGGGAGGACCTACGAGCAGTACTTC.

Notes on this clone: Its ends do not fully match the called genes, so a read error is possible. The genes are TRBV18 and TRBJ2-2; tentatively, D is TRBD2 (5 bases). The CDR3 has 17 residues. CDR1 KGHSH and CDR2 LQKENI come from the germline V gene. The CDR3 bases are TGTGCCAGCTCCCCACGACTCGCCCCTGGAGGCACCGGGGAGCTGTTTTTT. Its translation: CASSPRLAPGGTGELFF.

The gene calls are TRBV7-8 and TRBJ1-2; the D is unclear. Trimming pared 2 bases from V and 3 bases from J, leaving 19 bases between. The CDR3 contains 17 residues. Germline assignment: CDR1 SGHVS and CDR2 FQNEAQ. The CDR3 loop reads CASSLSSAGTSDYGYTF. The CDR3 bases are TGTGCCAGCAGCTTAAGCTCTGCAGGCACCTCTGACTATGGCTACACCTTC.

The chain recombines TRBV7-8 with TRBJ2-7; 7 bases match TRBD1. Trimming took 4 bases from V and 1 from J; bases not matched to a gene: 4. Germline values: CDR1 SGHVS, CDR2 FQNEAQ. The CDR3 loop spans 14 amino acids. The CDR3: CASSSRQGSYEQYF. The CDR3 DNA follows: TGTGCCAGCAGCTCCAGACAGGGATCCTACGAGCAGTACTTC.

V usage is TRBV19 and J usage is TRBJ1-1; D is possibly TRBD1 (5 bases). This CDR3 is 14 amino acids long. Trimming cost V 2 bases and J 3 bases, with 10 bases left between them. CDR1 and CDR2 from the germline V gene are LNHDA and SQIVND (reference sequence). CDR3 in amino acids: CASSIRAGDTEAFF. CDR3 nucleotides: TGTGCCAGTAGTATACGAGCGGGGGACACTGAAGCTTTCTTT.

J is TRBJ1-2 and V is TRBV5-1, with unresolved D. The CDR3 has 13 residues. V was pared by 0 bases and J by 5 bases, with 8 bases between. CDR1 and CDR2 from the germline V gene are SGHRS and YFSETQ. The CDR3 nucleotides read TGCGCCAGCAGCTTGGAGTCGGTATATGGCTACACCTTC. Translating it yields CASSLESVYGYTF.